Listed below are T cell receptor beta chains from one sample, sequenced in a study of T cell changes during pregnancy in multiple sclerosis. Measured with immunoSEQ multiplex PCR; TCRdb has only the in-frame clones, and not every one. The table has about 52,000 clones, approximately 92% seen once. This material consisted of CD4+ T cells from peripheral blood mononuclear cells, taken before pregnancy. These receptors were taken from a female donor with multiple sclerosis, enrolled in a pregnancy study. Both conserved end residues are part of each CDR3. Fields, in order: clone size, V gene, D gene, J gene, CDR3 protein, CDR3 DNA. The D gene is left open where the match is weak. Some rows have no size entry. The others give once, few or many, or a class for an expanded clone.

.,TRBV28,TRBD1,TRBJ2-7,CASSRQGLGREQYF,TGTGCCAGCAGTCGACAGGGTTTAGGCCGAGAGCAGTACTTC
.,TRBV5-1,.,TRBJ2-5,CASQMTPGLAETQYF,TGCGCCAGCCAGATGACTCCGGGGTTAGCTGAGACCCAGTACTTC
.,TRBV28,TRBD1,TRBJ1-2,CASSQGLGQFYGYTF,TGTGCCAGCAGCCAAGGGCTGGGACAGTTCTATGGCTACACCTTC
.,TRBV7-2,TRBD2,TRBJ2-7,CASSPGGLAGRREQYF,TGTGCCAGCAGCCCCGGGGGGCTAGCGGGAAGACGCGAGCAGTACTTC
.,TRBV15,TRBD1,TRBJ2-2,CATSKGRQGGFTGELFF,TGTGCCACCAGTAAAGGGAGACAGGGGGGTTTCACCGGGGAGCTGTTTTTT
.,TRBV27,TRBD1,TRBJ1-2,CASQRTGTGLYGYTF,TGTGCCAGCCAACGAACCGGGACAGGACTCTATGGCTACACCTTC
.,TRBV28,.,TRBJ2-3,CASRPQGNRDTQYF,TGTGCCAGCAGGCCACAGGGAAATAGGGATACGCAGTATTTT
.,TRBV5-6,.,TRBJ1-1,CASSFTWGGRGDTEAFF,TGTGCCAGCAGCTTTACTTGGGGGGGAAGGGGTGACACTGAAGCTTTCTTT
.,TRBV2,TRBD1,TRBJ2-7,CASSTGGGEQYF,TGTGCCAGCAGTACAGGGGGCGGCGAGCAGTACTTC
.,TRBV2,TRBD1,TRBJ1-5,CASSTGGGNQPQHF,TGTGCCAGCAGTACAGGGGGCGGAAATCAGCCCCAGCATTTT
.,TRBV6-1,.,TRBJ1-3,CASSGAGTGNTIYF,TGTGCCAGCAGTGGGGCGGGTACTGGAAACACCATATATTTT
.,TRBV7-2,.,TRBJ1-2,CASRRQGAVYGYTF,TGTGCCAGCAGGCGTCAGGGTGCGGTCTATGGCTACACCTTC
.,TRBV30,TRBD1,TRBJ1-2,CAWSVGPLQGVYGYTF,TGTGCCTGGAGTGTGGGCCCATTACAGGGGGTTTATGGCTACACCTTC
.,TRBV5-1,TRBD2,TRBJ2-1,CASSSTSGGTPYNEQFF,TGCGCCAGCAGCTCGACTAGCGGGGGTACCCCCTACAATGAGCAGTTCTTC
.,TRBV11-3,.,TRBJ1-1,CASSFSGNTEAFF,TGTGCCAGCAGCTTTTCAGGGAACACTGAAGCTTTCTTT
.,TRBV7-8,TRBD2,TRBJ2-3,CASSSHRSGLARPDTQYF,TGTGCCAGCAGCTCACACAGGAGTGGACTAGCAAGGCCAGATACGCAGTATTTT
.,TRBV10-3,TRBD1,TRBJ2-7,CATGDRGQGEQYF,TGTGCCACTGGGGACAGGGGGCAGGGCGAGCAGTACTTC
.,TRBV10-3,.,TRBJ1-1,CAIRPGQMNTEAFF,TGTGCCATCAGACCGGGACAAATGAACACTGAAGCTTTCTTT
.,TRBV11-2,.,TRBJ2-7,CASSYSSRGRTYEQYF,TGTGCCAGCAGCTATTCCTCCAGGGGGAGGACCTACGAGCAGTACTTC
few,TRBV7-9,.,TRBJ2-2,CASRTRGLGELFF,TGTGCCAGCAGAACCCGCGGGCTCGGGGAGCTGTTTTTT
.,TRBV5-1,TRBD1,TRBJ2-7,CASSQGTGNIYEQYF,TGCGCCAGCAGCCAAGGGACAGGGAATATCTACGAGCAGTACTTC
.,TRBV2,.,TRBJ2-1,CASVQAGNNEQFF,TGTGCCAGTGTTCAGGCGGGAAACAATGAGCAGTTCTTC
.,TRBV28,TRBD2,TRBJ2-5,CASSPQLAGVGETQYF,TGTGCCAGCAGCCCTCAACTAGCGGGAGTGGGGGAGACCCAGTACTTC
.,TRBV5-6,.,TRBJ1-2,CASSLRQWNGYTF,TGTGCCAGCAGCCTCCGACAGTGGAATGGCTACACCTTC
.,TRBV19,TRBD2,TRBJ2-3,CASSGRGIGRNTQYF,TGTGCCAGTAGTGGAAGGGGCATCGGGAGGAATACGCAGTATTTT
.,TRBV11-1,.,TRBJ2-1,CASSLGTTNEQFF,TGTGCCAGCAGCTTGGGGACAACCAATGAGCAGTTCTTC
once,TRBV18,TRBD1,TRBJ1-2,CASSRTGQAKDGYTF,TGTGCCAGCTCGCGAACCGGACAGGCCAAGGACGGCTACACCTTC
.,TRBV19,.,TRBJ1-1,CASSIVRGAEAFF,TGTGCCAGTAGTATTGTCAGGGGCGCTGAAGCTTTCTTT
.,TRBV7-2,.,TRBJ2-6,CASSSRFSGFPGANVLTF,TGTGCCAGCAGCTCGAGATTTTCAGGGTTCCCTGGGGCCAACGTCCTGACTTTC
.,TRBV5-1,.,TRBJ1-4,CASSATPGTGEKLFF,TGCGCCAGCAGCGCCACCCCAGGGACTGGTGAAAAACTGTTTTTT
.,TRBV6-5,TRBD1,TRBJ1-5,CASSLQKGANQPQHF,TGTGCCAGCAGTCTCCAAAAGGGGGCCAATCAGCCCCAGCATTTT
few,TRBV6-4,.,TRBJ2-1,CASSGGQFF,TGTGCCAGCAGTGGCGGGCAGTTCTTC